The clone carrying this T cell receptor beta chain was counted ten times or more. What it recognizes is unknown. The data are from a study of regulatory T cells in long-lasting Graves disease. Whole-study results and caveats: Favored gene segments in persistent disease were TRBV28, TRBJ1-2 and TRBJ2-5.

Specified time point: persistent/refractory GD, antithyroid drugs over 5 years with positive TRAb. RNA extracted from PBMCs served as the sequencing template. In building TCR beta libraries, iRepertoire HTBI primers were used together with Arm-PCR of CDR3 regions. Per the original methods: Identification yielded some 65 TRBV and 14 TRBJ segments across samples. TCRdb passed the multiplex PCR reads through MiXCR, listing each CDR3 protein once. It is TCRdb's table, rather than the study itself, that gives the V and J calls and clone size. Of approximately 360,000 distinct CDR3 sequences detected, 20% to 25% appear once; the ten largest clones hold around 30%. The V gene end was trimmed by 2 bases and the J gene end by 11 bases; junction bases not matched to a gene: 19. Looked up from germline, CDR1 is MDHEN and CDR2 is SYDVKM. This CDR3 is built from 18 residues.

This rearrangement joins TRBV28 to TRBJ1-5, with 9 positions matching TRBD1. The input for sequencing was peripheral blood mononuclear cells (PBMCs), taken when the disease was refractory, from a patient treated with antithyroid drugs. The receptor's source is a woman in her forties with Graves disease. This CDR3 reads CASSLSSRDRGLGIAQHF. CDR3 bases: TGTGCCAGCAGTTTAAGTTCGCGCGACAGGGGGTTAGGGATAGCCCAGCATTTT.